This entry lists 22 T cell receptor beta chains sequenced from one sample in a study of T cell clones after liver transplantation. Profiling relied on immunoSEQ multiplex PCR, and the TCRdb table lists in-frame clones only, not all of them. Among 15,000 to 20,000 clones listed, more than 75% were seen once. The input for sequencing was CD8+ T cells from blood, taken roughly 50 months after liver transplant. All receptors come from a human patient who received a liver transplant. Some T cells may be graft donor cells.

The chain carries TRBV9 and TRBJ2-1; D uncertain. CDR3 length: 14 amino acids. Trimming removed 0 bases from V and 10 bases from J, with 14 bases in between. Germline V gene sequence: CDR1 SGDLS, CDR2 YYNGEE. The DNA of the CDR3 is TGTGCCAGCAGCGTAGTCAGCCGGAATTCAGAGCAGTTCTTC. This gives the protein CASSVVSRNSEQFF.

This sequence joins TRBV2 and TRBJ1-2, with D perhaps matching TRBD1 (6 bases). V was pared by 6 bases and J by 0 bases, with 23 bases between. This CDR3 spans 18 amino acids. The germline V gene has CDR1 SNHLY and CDR2 FYNNEI. The CDR3 nucleotides are TGTGCCAGCAGCGCAGCCGGGACATCTCTCCTAGCTAACTATGGCTACACCTTC. Protein sequence: CASSAAGTSLLANYGYTF.

This sequence joins TRBV5-4 and TRBJ1-3; D is perhaps TRBD1 (5 bases). In germline, CDR1 is SGHNT, CDR2 YYREEE (reference sequence). The CDR3 spans 14 residues. V gave up 0 bases and J gave up 3 bases, with 7 bases separating them. Here the CDR3 reads CASSLEGNGNTIYF. CDR3 bases: TGTGCCAGCAGCTTGGAGGGGAATGGAAACACCATATATTTT.

This sequence joins TRBV7-3 and TRBJ2-1; TRBD2 is a possible D gene (7 bases). In germline, CDR1 is SGHTA, CDR2 FQGTGA. This CDR3 is built from 18 residues. The ends were cut back, 0 bases at V and 5 bases at J, with 20 bases in the middle. This CDR3 is CASSLTPGGSGTNNEQFF. The CDR3 DNA sequence: TGTGCCAGCAGCTTAACTCCCGGGGGGAGCGGGACAAACAATGAGCAGTTCTTC.

This sequence joins TRBV30 and TRBJ1-2; D call uncertain. V gave up 0 bases and J gave up 2 bases, with 13 bases separating them. The CDR3 sequence is 15 residues long. Germline V gene lookup returns CDR1 GTSNPN and CDR2 SVGIG (reference sequence). The CDR3 spells CAWSVRQVENYGYTF. The CDR3 nucleotides are TGTGCCTGGAGTGTACGTCAGGTAGAGAACTATGGCTACACCTTC.

The chain joins TRBV16 to TRBJ2-1, with 11 bases lining up with TRBD2. Per the germline V gene, CDR1 is KGHSY and CDR2 is FQNENV. The CDR3 is made up of 16 amino acids. J was trimmed by 5 bases and V by 0 bases; bases with no gene match: 3. Here the CDR3 reads CASSQSLAGEDNEQFF. CDR3 DNA: TGTGCCAGCAGCCAATCACTAGCGGGAGAGGACAATGAGCAGTTCTTC.

The J gene is TRBJ1-4, the V gene TRBV4-3, with TRBD1 identical over 12 bases. CDR3 length: 15 residues. The V segment lost 5 bases and the J segment 14 bases; nucleotides outside the gene matches: 12. The germline CDR1 and CDR2 sequences are LGHNA and YSLEER. The DNA for the CDR3 is TGCGCCAGCAGCGCCGGGACAGGGGGCGCTAAGATTCTGTTTTTT. Its protein is CASSAGTGGAKILFF.

The chain employs TRBV5-1 and TRBJ2-5, with 7 nucleotides matching TRBD2. Germline CDR1 SGHRS, CDR2 YFSETQ. This CDR3 is 17 amino acids long. V gave up 1 base and J gave up 5 bases; unmatched junction bases: 14. The CDR3 loop reads CASSLSEGGGLWETQYF. The CDR3 nucleotides are TGCGCCAGCAGCTTGAGTGAGGGCGGGGGACTCTGGGAGACCCAGTACTTC.

The chain uses TRBV11-2 and TRBJ2-1; D is undetermined. CDR3 length equals 15 residues. From germline, CDR1 is SGHAT and CDR2 FQNNGV. Between the trimmed V and J ends, which lost 2 bases and 4 bases, there was a span of 12 bases. CDR3 coding DNA: TGTGCCAGCAGCTTAAGGGTTATCACATACAATGAGCAGTTCTTC. This gives the protein CASSLRVITYNEQFF. Together with reference TRBV11-2 and TRBJ2-1, the CDR3 gives the full variable domain: EAGVAQSPRYKIIEKRQSVAFWCNPISGHATLYWYQQILGQGPKLLIQFQNNGVVDDSQLPKDRFSAERLKGVDSTLKIQPAKLEDSAVYLCASSLRVITYNEQFFGPGTRLTVL.

This clone has just one count. CDR3 loop: CASSYSRTTYYEQYF. In DNA, the CDR3 is TGTGCCAGCAGTTACTCCAGGACAACCTACTACGAGCAGTACTTC. V is TRBV6-5 and J is TRBJ2-7; possibly TRBD1 for D (5 bases). This CDR3 contains 15 residues. Between the trimmed V and J ends, which lost 0 bases and 3 bases, there was a span of 12 bases. The germline gives CDR1 MNHEY, CDR2 SVGAGI.

The CDR3 bases are TGTGCCAGCAGTCCACCGACCGGGACTAGCGGTTACAATGAGCAGTTCTTC. It translates to CASSPPTGTSGYNEQFF. The chain carries TRBV5-6 and TRBJ2-1; 11 bases fit TRBD2. With V trimmed by 5 bases and J by 4 bases, 11 bases remained unmatched. This CDR3 has 17 residues. Germline CDR1 reads SGHDT; CDR2 reads YYEEEE.

The chain is built from TRBV6-5 and TRBJ1-2; D unclear. The CDR3 totals 12 residues. The V and J ends lost 6 bases and 4 bases respectively, with 9 bases between them. Germline lookup yields CDR1 MNHEY and CDR2 SVGAGI. The CDR3 bases are TGTGCCAGCAGAGACGACGGCTATGGCTACACCTTC. Its translation: CASRDDGYGYTF.

The V and J genes are TRBV21-1 and TRBJ1-5. TRBV21-1 is assigned pseudogene status. The CDR3 covers 15 residues. Here the CDR3 DNA reads TGTGCCAGCAGCAAGCGGGGGTCGAGCAATCAGCCCCAGCATTTT. It yields the protein CASSKRGSSNQPQHF.

The rearrangement joins TRBV6-6 to TRBJ1-5; 10 bases are a match to TRBD1. Per germline, CDR1 MNHNY and CDR2 SVGAGI (reference sequence). This CDR3 is 15 amino acids long. The junction had 5 bases not matched to a gene; V was cut back by 2 bases and J by 7 bases. CDR3 in DNA: TGTGCCAGCAGTTACAGACAGGGGGCGGGCCAGCCCCAGCATTTT. Protein: CASSYRQGAGQPQHF.

V and J are TRBV27 and TRBJ2-7; D is unresolved. CDR3 length equals 13 residues. Germline V gene lookup returns CDR1 MNHEY and CDR2 SMNVEV (reference sequence). Trimming pared 8 bases from V and 4 bases from J, leaving 15 bases between. CDR3 DNA: TGTGCCAGCCTGGACCCACTATCATACGAGCAGTACTTC. This encodes CASLDPLSYEQYF.

The rearrangement joins TRBV11-2 to TRBJ1-1, with unresolved D. The length of the CDR3 is 13 residues. The V gene's germline CDR1 is SGHAT and CDR2 FQNNGV. The ends were cut back, 3 bases at V and 1 base at J, with 6 bases in the middle. The CDR3 protein is CASSLGGNTEAFF. CDR3 nucleotides: TGTGCCAGCAGCTTGGGCGGGAACACTGAAGCTTTCTTT.

CDR3 bases: TGTGCCAGCGGACAGGGGTCGCAAGAGACCCAGTACTTC. This codes for CASGQGSQETQYF. The chain recombines TRBV7-9 with TRBJ2-5, with 9 nucleotides matching TRBD1. V shed 8 bases and J 2 bases; nucleotides not matched to a gene: 3. Germline V gene sequence: CDR1 SEHNR, CDR2 FQNEAQ (reference sequence). The CDR3 extends over 13 amino acids.

This clone was found a few times. This rearrangement joins TRBV5-5 to TRBJ1-5; perhaps TRBD1 as D (6 bases). The CDR3 extends over 15 amino acids. The germline V and J ends were trimmed by 3 bases and 6 bases, with 16 bases remaining between them. CDR1 and CDR2 from the germline V gene are SGHKS and YYEKEE (reference sequence). CDR3 sequence (DNA): TGTGCCAGCAGCTGGGGAGCGGGGGGCAGTCAGCCCCAGCATTTT. Translated: CASSWGAGGSQPQHF.

The chain links TRBV28 to TRBJ2-1, with 10 bases matching TRBD2. CDR1 is MDHEN and CDR2 is SYDVKM in the germline V gene. With 4 bases clipped from V and 5 bases from J, the junction kept 11 bases outside the gene matches. The CDR3 spans 17 residues. CDR3 DNA sequence: TGTGCCAGCAGTTCCCCTCCCAGCGGGAGGGGCCACAATGAGCAGTTCTTC. Amino acid sequence: CASSSPPSGRGHNEQFF.

This clone was observed a single time. The CDR3 DNA reads as TGTGCCAGCAGCTTACGGCCATACGAGCAGTACTTC. Amino acids: CASSLRPYEQYF. The chain uses TRBV13 and TRBJ2-7, with D uncertain. V was cut by 2 bases and J by 4 bases, with 6 bases left in between. The germline V gene encodes CDR1 PRHDT and CDR2 FYEKMQ (reference sequence). The CDR3 extends over 12 amino acids.

The V call is TRBV27, the J call TRBJ2-3; tentative D call: TRBD2 (6 bases). The length of the CDR3 is 14 residues. The V gene's germline CDR1 is MNHEY and CDR2 SMNVEV (reference sequence). Trimming took 7 bases from V and 0 from J, leaving 11 bases between them. The CDR3 here is CASNYGTSTDTQYF. CDR3 in DNA: TGTGCCAGCAATTACGGGACTAGCACAGATACGCAGTATTTT.

The V gene is TRBV4-2, the J gene TRBJ1-1; no clear D gene. CDR3 size: 14 residues. V lost 5 bases and J 3 bases, leaving 13 bases between the germline ends. The germline V gene has CDR1 LGHNA and CDR2 YNFKEQ. For the CDR3, the DNA is TGTGCCAGCAGCTTTTGGGGAGTTGACACTGAAGCTTTCTTT. Translation: CASSFWGVDTEAFF.